This is a list of T cell receptor beta chains from one sample in a study of regulatory T cells in long-lasting Graves disease. TCRdb processed the multiplex PCR reads anew with MiXCR; each CDR3 protein has one entry. The sample records more than 400,000 distinct CDR3 sequences, around 16% being singletons. The data were also submitted as part of a second study, on T cells in Graves' hyperthyroidism and ophthalmopathy.

This specimen was peripheral blood mononuclear cells (PBMCs), taken at new diagnosis, from a patient treated with antithyroid drugs. The receptor set was obtained from a man aged 40-49 years with Graves disease. Both conserved end residues are part of each CDR3. The D gene is left open where the match is weak. The size field is filled for only some rows; it gives once, few, many or a size class.

v_gene	len	j_gene	abundance	d_gene	CDR3nt	CDR3aa
TRBV20-1	15	TRBJ2-1	NA	TRBD2	TGCAGTGCTATACCGACTAGCGGGGCCCATAATGAGCAGTTCTTC	CSAIPTSGAHNEQFF
TRBV7-2	16	TRBJ2-4	many	NA	TGTGCCAGCAGCCCTACCAGGGGGGGGGCGGTAAACATTCAGTACTTC	CASSPTRGGAVNIQYF
TRBV14	16	TRBJ2-1	many	TRBD2	TGTGCCAGCAGCCAGACCAGCGGGGTCTCCTACAATGAGCAGTTCTTC	CASSQTSGVSYNEQFF
TRBV7-9	15	TRBJ2-2	NA	TRBD1	TGTGCCAGCAGCCTAGGGACAGGGGTTGGCGGGGAGCTGTTTTTT	CASSLGTGVGGELFF
TRBV7-3	14	TRBJ2-1	many	TRBD1	TGTGCCAGCAGCTTGGGGACAGGGGGCAGTGAGCAGTTCTTC	CASSLGTGGSEQFF
TRBV30	14	TRBJ2-2	few	NA	TGTGCCTGGACCAAGGGGCGATTAACCGGGGAGCTGTTTTTT	CAWTKGRLTGELFF
TRBV7-8	16	TRBJ2-1	many	TRBD2	TGTGCCAGCAGCTTAGCGCCGACTAGCGGAAACAATGAGCAGTTCTTC	CASSLAPTSGNNEQFF
TRBV3-1	16	TRBJ2-7	many	TRBD2	TGTGCCAGCAGCCAAGGGGGGACTAGCGGATCCTACGAGCAGTACTTC	CASSQGGTSGSYEQYF
TRBV6-1	14	TRBJ2-7	NA	NA	TGTGCCAGCAGTGATGGGACCCAGACATACGAGCAGTACTTC	CASSDGTQTYEQYF
TRBV2	16	TRBJ2-5	many	NA	TGTGCCAGCAGCGATGACGTAGCGGAGCGACAAGAGACCCAGTACTTC	CASSDDVAERQETQYF
TRBV20-1	12	TRBJ2-1	many	NA	TGCAGTGCTAAGACAGGATACAATGAGCAGTTCTTC	CSAKTGYNEQFF
TRBV2	16	TRBJ2-7	NA	TRBD2	TGTGCCAGCAGACCCGGACTAGCGGGGACCTCCTACGAGCAGTACTTC	CASRPGLAGTSYEQYF
TRBV6-1	14	TRBJ2-7	many	NA	TGTGCCAGCAGAACTCCAGGTCGCTCCTACGAGCAGTACTTC	CASRTPGRSYEQYF
TRBV15	13	TRBJ2-3	many	NA	TGTGCCACCAGCAGGGGGGCCTTCGATACGCAGTATTTT	CATSRGAFDTQYF
TRBV29-1	16	TRBJ2-1	many	NA	TGCAGCGTCGAACCCGTCAGGCTGGACTCCAGGAATGAGCAGTTCTTC	CSVEPVRLDSRNEQFF
TRBV5-1	16	TRBJ1-1	NA	TRBD1	TGCGCCAGCAGCCCTCCGGACAGGGGGCAGAACACTGAAGCTTTCTTT	CASSPPDRGQNTEAFF
TRBV10-3	13	TRBJ2-5	NA	NA	TGTGCCATCAGTGCCGGGGGTTCCGAGACCCAGTACTTC	CAISAGGSETQYF
TRBV6-1	16	TRBJ2-3	few	NA	TGTGCCAGCAGGGCCCGTTTAGTTGCAGGCACAGATACGCAGTATTTT	CASRARLVAGTDTQYF
TRBV7-6	14	TRBJ2-5	NA	NA	TGTGCCAGCAGCTTAGAGGCAAGTGGAGAGACCCAGTACTTC	CASSLEASGETQYF
TRBV6-1	11	TRBJ1-2	few	NA	TGTGCCAGCAGCGATCCCTATGGCTACACCTTC	CASSDPYGYTF